The 30 T cell receptor beta chains in this list originate from one sample, sequenced in a study of cytomegalovirus exposure and HLA in healthy donors. PCR employed 60 Vbeta and 13 Jbeta primers. Profiled with immunoSEQ multiplex PCR; TCRdb holds only in-frame clones, not every one. Seen here are 280,000 or so clones, about 90% observed once, and the top ten hold approximately 2.2%. Sequencing input: PBMCs. These receptors originate from a woman aged 18-29 years in good health and CMV-seronegative.

CDR3 loop: CASSFASGTGTYEQYF. CDR3 sequence (DNA): TGTGCCAGTAGTTTCGCCTCCGGGACAGGGACCTACGAGCAGTACTTC. This chain joins TRBV19 and TRBJ2-7; TRBD1 agrees at 9 bases. CDR1 is LNHDA and CDR2 is SQIVND in the germline V gene (reference sequence). The ends lost 5 bases at V and 2 bases at J; junction bases unmatched: 10. This CDR3 comprises 16 residues.

The chain links TRBV4-2 to TRBJ2-5; 10 nucleotides agree with TRBD2. The DNA end favors TRBJ2-7, so the J call may be wrong. Germline assignment: CDR1 LGHNA and CDR2 YNFKEQ. CDR3 length: 14 residues. CDR3 residues: CASSQASGGYEQYF. The CDR3 coding sequence is TGTGCCAGCAGCCAAGCTAGCGGGGGCTACGAGCAGTACTTC.

The chain employs TRBV13 and TRBJ2-7; D may be TRBD2 (6 bases). Deletions cut 1 base from V and 4 bases from J, with 11 bases between. Germline V gives CDR1 PRHDT, CDR2 FYEKMQ (reference sequence). The CDR3 spans 14 residues. The DNA of the CDR3 is TGTGCCAGCAGCTTAGCGGGGGAGACTTACGAGCAGTACTTC. Its translation: CASSLAGETYEQYF.

The chain links TRBV4-1 to TRBJ2-5, with D perhaps TRBD2 (5 bases). The J call may be faulty, since TRBJ2-7 better matches the DNA end. The CDR3 consists of 14 residues. Germline V gene sequence: CDR1 MGHRA, CDR2 YSYEKL. The CDR3 DNA sequence: TGCGCCAGCAGCCACCCCCTGACTATCTACGAGCAGTACTTC. It translates to CASSHPLTIYEQYF.

The V and J genes are TRBV25-1 and TRBJ1-6; TRBD1 might be the D (5 bases). The germline V gene has CDR1 MGHDK and CDR2 SYGVNS. V was shortened by 8 bases and J by 6 bases, with 14 bases between the two germline ends. The CDR3 runs 14 residues. CDR3 DNA sequence: TGTGCCAGCGCCACCTCGGGGGGTAATTCACCCCTCCACTTT. Its protein product is CASATSGGNSPLHF. Filled out from reference TRBV25-1 and TRBJ1-6, the complete variable domain reads EADIYQTPRYLVIGTGKKITLECSQTMGHDKMYWYQQDPGMELHLIHYSYGVNSTEKGDLSSESTVSRIRTEHFPLTLESARPSHTSQYLCASATSGGNSPLHFGNGTRLTVT.

The chain has TRBV5-6 and TRBJ2-7; TRBD2 matches at 7 bases. The length of the CDR3 is 14 residues. J lost 4 bases, V lost 0 bases, and 4 bases had no gene match. Germline-derived CDR1 and CDR2 are SGHDT and YYEEEE. The CDR3: CASSLVGGGYEQYF. The DNA of the CDR3 is TGTGCCAGCAGCTTGGTAGGCGGGGGATACGAGCAGTACTTC.

The V and J genes are TRBV27 and TRBJ1-2, with TRBD1 matching over 10 bases. This CDR3 has 15 amino acids. Germline assignment: CDR1 MNHEY and CDR2 SMNVEV (reference sequence). The trim removed 3 bases at V and 5 bases at J, leaving 6 bases unmatched. Written as DNA, the CDR3 is TGTGCCAGCAGTTTGCGACAGGGGGCGCCTTATGGCTACACCTTC. This gives the protein CASSLRQGAPYGYTF.

This clone is a singleton in its sample. This rearrangement joins TRBV11-3 to TRBJ1-5; no reliable D call. Germline loops: CDR1 SGHNT, CDR2 YENEEA. V was clipped by 5 bases and J by 2 bases, with 13 bases between them. The CDR3 consists of 15 residues. The CDR3 is CASSPCVRGNQPQHF. The CDR3 DNA reads TGTGCCAGCAGCCCATGCGTTCGGGGCAATCAGCCCCAGCATTTT.

V is TRBV7-3 and J is TRBJ2-2; 7 nucleotides match TRBD1. The CDR3 runs 17 residues. The trim removed 6 bases at V and 1 base at J, leaving 11 bases unmatched. Germline values: CDR1 SGHTA, CDR2 FQGTGA. The CDR3 sequence is CASSLGVGTENTGELFF. CDR3 DNA: TGTGCCAGCAGTTTAGGGGTCGGGACAGAGAACACCGGGGAGCTGTTTTTT.

V usage is TRBV30 and J usage is TRBJ1-1; TRBD1 is a possible D gene (5 bases). Germline values: CDR1 GTSNPN, CDR2 SVGIG (reference sequence). Trimming took off 5 bases at V and 4 bases at J, with 14 bases between the two ends. The CDR3 spans 13 residues. The CDR3 DNA reads TGTGCCTGGGGGGAGGGGAAGGGCACTGAAGCTTTCTTT. Its translation: CAWGEGKGTEAFF.

The V gene is TRBV9, the J gene TRBJ2-2, with a weak D call TRBD2 (6 bases). V was cut by 0 bases and J by 7 bases, with 22 bases left in between. Germline CDR1 reads SGDLS; CDR2 reads YYNGEE. The CDR3 has 18 residues. CDR3 DNA sequence: TGTGCCAGCAGCGTAGACGGGGTCAGGGAGGCTGGGAGCGGGGAGCTGTTTTTT. Translated: CASSVDGVREAGSGELFF. The complete variable domain, with remaining parts taken from reference TRBV9 and TRBJ2-2, reads DSGVTQTPKHLITATGQRVTLRCSPRSGDLSVYWYQQSLDQGLQFLIQYYNGEERAKGNILERFSAQQFPDLHSELNLSSLELGDSALYFCASSVDGVREAGSGELFFGEGSRLTVL.

This chain links TRBV6-6 with TRBJ1-1; unclear D gene. V lost 6 bases and J 11 bases, leaving 22 bases between the germline ends. Germline V gives CDR1 MNHNY, CDR2 SVGAGI (reference sequence). The CDR3 is 14 residues long. CDR3 nucleotide sequence: TGTGCCAGCAGCCCCGCCGGGATTTCGAGTGGGGCTTTCTTT. Residues: CASSPAGISSGAFF.

The rearrangement joins TRBV6-6 to TRBJ1-6, with a possible D match to TRBD1 (5 bases). V was trimmed by 8 bases and J by 7 bases, leaving 15 bases between them. This CDR3 spans 14 amino acids. Germline V gene lookup returns CDR1 MNHNY and CDR2 SVGAGI (reference sequence). The CDR3 DNA reads TGTGCCAGCGGTTTGGGGCGGCCGAATTCACCCCTCCACTTT. Amino acids: CASGLGRPNSPLHF.

The V gene is TRBV9, the J gene TRBJ2-2; 10 bases line up with TRBD2. CDR1 and CDR2 from the germline V gene are SGDLS and YYNGEE. Germline trimming cut 2 bases from V and 4 bases from J; bases unmatched to any gene: 8. CDR3 length: 17 amino acids. Here the CDR3 DNA reads TGTGCCAGCAGCGTGGGAGGACTAGCGGAGATCACCGGGGAGCTGTTTTTT. It specifies CASSVGGLAEITGELFF.

The chain carries TRBV28 and TRBJ2-7, with a possible D match to TRBD2 (6 bases). The CDR3 runs 12 residues. V was pared by 5 bases and J by 7 bases, with 12 bases between. Germline CDR1 is MDHEN and CDR2 is SYDVKM. DNA of the CDR3: TGTGCCAGCAGTAGCAATCGGGAGGAGCAGTACTTC. Its protein product is CASSSNREEQYF. Based on the CDR3 plus reference TRBV28 and TRBJ2-7, the full variable domain is DVKVTQSSRYLVKRTGEKVFLECVQDMDHENMFWYRQDPGLGLRLIYFSYDVKMKEKGDIPEGYSVSREKKERFSLILESASTNQTSMYLCASSSNREEQYFGPGTRLTVT.

The chain has TRBV9 and TRBJ1-1; tentative D call: TRBD1 (5 bases). The CDR3 length is 16 residues. Germline-derived CDR1 and CDR2 are SGDLS and YYNGEE. V was shortened by 3 bases and J by 3 bases, with 18 bases between the two germline ends. The CDR3, as DNA: TGTGCCAGCAGCGCCCCCCTGGGACTGTTGGACACTGAAGCTTTCTTT. Encoded protein: CASSAPLGLLDTEAFF.

V is TRBV13 and J is TRBJ2-2, with D possibly being TRBD1 (5 bases). Germline V gene data show CDR1 as PRHDT and CDR2 as FYEKMQ (reference sequence). Trimming stripped 5 bases from V and 1 base from J, with 14 bases between. The CDR3 contains 16 residues. The CDR3 region is CASSPKGQGNTGELFF. The CDR3 DNA sequence: TGTGCCAGCAGCCCAAAGGGGCAGGGGAACACCGGGGAGCTGTTTTTT.

This clone was counted a single time. The V call is TRBV11-2, the J call TRBJ2-1; 11 nucleotides line up with TRBD2. CDR3 length: 16 amino acids. Germline V gene sequence: CDR1 SGHAT, CDR2 FQNNGV. V lost 2 bases and J lost 7; bases outside the gene matches: 7. The CDR3 loop is CASSLLLAGARNEQFF. CDR3 nucleotides: TGTGCCAGCAGCTTATTACTAGCGGGGGCAAGGAATGAGCAGTTCTTC. Full variable domain (remainder filled in from reference TRBV11-2 and TRBJ2-1): EAGVAQSPRYKIIEKRQSVAFWCNPISGHATLYWYQQILGQGPKLLIQFQNNGVVDDSQLPKDRFSAERLKGVDSTLKIQPAKLEDSAVYLCASSLLLAGARNEQFFGPGTRLTVL.

The chain has TRBV5-1 and TRBJ2-5; no reliable D call. V gave up 0 bases and J gave up 0 bases, with 15 bases separating them. The CDR3 spans 17 residues. Germline CDR1 is SGHRS and CDR2 is YFSETQ. CDR3 in DNA: TGCGCCAGCAGCTTGGTTGTCTCAGTTAAGTACCAAGAGACCCAGTACTTC. This translates into CASSLVVSVKYQETQYF.

This clone has a handful of counts. V and J are TRBV9 and TRBJ1-2; the D gene is possibly TRBD1 (6 bases). V dropped 4 bases and J dropped 8 bases, with 15 bases sitting between them. The CDR3 is 13 amino acids. The germline gives CDR1 SGDLS, CDR2 YYNGEE. CDR3 bases: TGTGCCAGCAGCCTCGGAGGGGGGGGCGGCTACACCTTC. It is translated as CASSLGGGGGYTF.

The gene calls are TRBV6-5 and TRBJ2-5; D gene ambiguous. This CDR3 is built from 13 residues. Germline V gene data show CDR1 as MNHEY and CDR2 as SVGAGI. Deletions cut 4 bases from V and 5 bases from J, with 11 bases between. CDR3 DNA sequence: TGTGCCAGCAGTTCTCTCCCTAGGGAGACCCAGTACTTC. It specifies CASSSLPRETQYF.

A few counts support this clone. The J gene is TRBJ2-1, the V gene TRBV25-1; D is unresolved. Germline V gives CDR1 MGHDK, CDR2 SYGVNS. Trimming took off 7 bases at V and 6 bases at J, with 13 bases between the two ends. There are 13 residues in the CDR3. CDR3 nucleotides: TGTGCCAGCAATTGGGCCACCGGCAATGAGCAGTTCTTC. It specifies CASNWATGNEQFF.

The CDR3 DNA sequence: TGTGCCAGCAGCTCCAGGGACAGGGACACTGAAGCTTTCTTT. Translation gives CASSSRDRDTEAFF. The J gene is TRBJ1-1, the V gene TRBV9; 9 bases map to TRBD1. With V trimmed by 4 bases and J by 3 bases, 4 bases remained unmatched. Germline V lookup: CDR1 SGDLS, CDR2 YYNGEE. The CDR3 extends over 14 amino acids.

The genes are TRBV7-8 and TRBJ2-7, with 11 bases fitting TRBD1. CDR1 is SGHVS and CDR2 is FQNEAQ in the germline V gene. This CDR3 region has 16 residues. Trimming took 5 bases from V and 2 from J; bases not matched to a gene: 8. The CDR3 is CASSGDRGSKAYEQYF. CDR3 nucleotide sequence: TGTGCCAGCAGCGGGGACAGGGGGAGTAAGGCCTACGAGCAGTACTTC.

The chain employs TRBV5-1 and TRBJ1-1; TRBD1 is a possible D gene (5 bases). Germline V lookup: CDR1 SGHRS, CDR2 YFSETQ. The CDR3 length is 15 residues. The ends were cut back, 5 bases at V and 3 bases at J, with 17 bases in the middle. The CDR3 DNA sequence: TGCGCCAGCAGTCTTCAGGGCATAGTGTACACTGAAGCTTTCTTT. This translates into CASSLQGIVYTEAFF.

Comments on this clone: One end of the junction is discordant with germline, which a read error may explain. This rearrangement joins TRBV7-9 to TRBJ2-3, with TRBD2 identical over 11 bases. This CDR3 comprises 15 residues. CDR1 and CDR2 (germline): SEHNR, FQNEAQ (reference sequence). CDR3 DNA sequence: TGTTCCAGCAGCTTTAGCGGGGGGGCAGCCGATACGCAGTATTTT. Translation: CSSSFSGGAADTQYF.

This sequence joins TRBV5-6 and TRBJ1-3; possibly TRBD1 for D (6 bases). Trimming cost V 2 bases and J 0 bases, with 6 bases left between them. From germline, CDR1 is SGHDT and CDR2 YYEEEE. This CDR3 is 14 amino acids long. CDR3 sequence reads: CASSLGGSGNTIYF. Written as DNA, the CDR3 is TGTGCCAGCAGCTTAGGGGGCTCTGGAAACACCATATATTTT.

The V and J genes are TRBV10-2 and TRBJ2-5, with a possible D match to TRBD1 (6 bases). This CDR3 has 14 amino acids. Germline V gives CDR1 WSHSY, CDR2 SAAADI. V gave up 0 bases and J gave up 5 bases, with 10 bases separating them. CDR3 residues: CASSESSGVETQYF. CDR3 sequence (DNA): TGCGCCAGCAGTGAGTCGTCAGGGGTTGAGACCCAGTACTTC.

The rearrangement links TRBV2 to TRBJ1-2; a weak D match, TRBD1 (5 bases). V was shortened by 6 bases and J by 4 bases, with 18 bases between the two germline ends. The germline gives CDR1 SNHLY, CDR2 FYNNEI. The CDR3 sequence is 15 residues long. Here the CDR3 reads CASRGGALTPYGYTF. CDR3 nucleotide sequence: TGTGCCAGCAGGGGGGGTGCTCTTACCCCCTATGGCTACACCTTC.

The chain recombines TRBV5-1 with TRBJ1-4; 8 nucleotides agree with TRBD1. Trimming cost V 7 bases and J 3 bases; bases outside gene matches: 2. CDR1 and CDR2 (germline): SGHRS, YFSETQ. This CDR3 has 13 residues. The CDR3 nucleotides read TGCGCCAGCGGGGACAGGCCTAATGAAAAACTGTTTTTT. It translates to CASGDRPNEKLFF.